The next 20 T cell receptor beta chains were all read from a single sample in a study of CD8 T cells in ankylosing spondylitis. TCRdb re-called the 5' RACE reads with MiXCR, one entry per CDR3 protein. The profile shows hundreds of thousands of distinct CDR3 sequences, roughly 20% of them singletons. The sample consisted of blood, either unsorted or a sorted T cell fraction (not recorded which). These receptors were collected from a male donor with ankylosing spondylitis or in good health (not recorded which).

This clonotype was picked up one time. The chain recombines TRBV12-3 or TRBV12-4 with TRBJ2-1, with 7 positions matching TRBD2. V lost 3 bases and J lost 5; bases outside the gene matches: 13. This CDR3 is 17 amino acids long. This chain's CDR3 is CASSFGGGSGPNNEQFF. The DNA for the CDR3 is TGTGCCAGCAGTTTTGGGGGGGGTAGCGGCCCGAACAATGAGCAGTTCTTC.

The chain is built from TRBV2 and TRBJ2-7, with 8 bases that match TRBD1. This CDR3 is 14 amino acids long. Per the germline V gene, CDR1 is SNHLY and CDR2 is FYNNEI. V shed 6 bases, J shed 2 bases, and the junction held 6 bases outside the gene matches. CDR3 DNA: TGTGCCAGCAGGGACGGACAGGGTACCTACGAGCAGTACTTC. This translates into CASRDGQGTYEQYF.

This chain links TRBV5-1 with TRBJ2-1; D tentatively reads TRBD1 or TRBD2 (5 bases each). Germline values: CDR1 SGHRS, CDR2 YFSETQ. Deletions cut 10 bases from V and 7 bases from J, with 21 bases between. The CDR3 is made up of 14 amino acids. Here the CDR3 DNA reads TGCGCCCCGCCGGACTCGCCAGGGCCAAATGAGCAGTTCTTC. It translates to CAPPDSPGPNEQFF.

The chain has TRBV10-3 and TRBJ2-3; 10 bases are shared with TRBD2. Germline CDR1 reads ENHRY; CDR2 reads SYGVKD. The CDR3 totals 17 residues. V was pared by 0 bases and J by 2 bases, with 5 bases of the junction left unmatched. The CDR3 DNA reads TGTGCCATCAGTGAGTCGGAGCGGGGGGGACTCACAGATACGCAGTATTTT. Translated: CAISESERGGLTDTQYF.

The table lists this clonotype with a few counts. CDR3 DNA: TGCAGCGTTGAGAAGTTTTGGGGATCCGGGGAGCTGTTTTTT. This sequence encodes CSVEKFWGSGELFF. The genes are TRBV29-1 and TRBJ2-2; D unresolved. V lost 3 bases and J lost 6, with 14 bases in between. Germline V gene data show CDR1 as SQVTM and CDR2 as ANQGSEA. This CDR3 has 14 amino acids.

The chain has TRBV9 and TRBJ2-7; weak D call: TRBD2 (6 bases). The CDR3 runs to 15 residues. Trimming removed 1 base at V and 0 bases at J, with 11 bases between. Germline CDR1 is SGDLS and CDR2 is YYNGEE. The CDR3 nucleotides are TGTGCCAGCAGCGTATCGGGACTGAGCTCCTACGAGCAGTACTTC. Translation gives CASSVSGLSSYEQYF.

This clonotype was recorded a few times. The V gene is TRBV7-9, the J gene TRBJ2-5; TRBD2 agrees at 10 bases. Germline CDR1 is SEHNR and CDR2 is FQNEAQ (reference sequence). CDR3 length: 16 amino acids. With 5 bases clipped from V and 5 bases from J, the junction kept 11 bases outside the gene matches. The chain's CDR3 is CASSTSGEGFSETQYF. CDR3 DNA sequence: TGTGCCAGCAGCACTAGCGGGGAGGGCTTTTCGGAGACCCAGTACTTC. Complete variable domain (other parts from reference TRBV7-9 and TRBJ2-5): DTGVSQNPRHKITKRGQNVTFRCDPISEHNRLYWYRQTLGQGPEFLTYFQNEAQLEKSRLLSDRFSAERPKGSFSTLEIQRTEQGDSAMYLCASSTSGEGFSETQYFGPGTRLLVL.

This clonotype was seen at least ten times. This chain connects TRBV12-3 or TRBV12-4 to TRBJ2-4, with 8 nucleotides matching TRBD1. Germline trimming cut 5 bases from V and 6 bases from J; bases unmatched to any gene: 3. This CDR3 comprises 13 residues. The CDR3 DNA reads as TGTGCCAGCAGTCCCGGACAGGGAAACATTCAGTACTTC. Translated: CASSPGQGNIQYF.

This sequence joins TRBV12-3 or TRBV12-4 and TRBJ1-2; 7 nucleotides align to TRBD1. With 11 bases clipped from V and 0 bases from J, the junction kept 3 bases outside the gene matches. The CDR3 spans 12 residues. CDR3 in DNA: TGTGCCGTACAGGGGTCTAACTATGGCTACACCTTC. Translation: CAVQGSNYGYTF.

The gene calls are TRBV7-2 and TRBJ2-7; TRBD1 might be the D (6 bases). CDR1 and CDR2 from the germline V gene are SGHTA and FQGNSA. CDR3 length equals 16 residues. The ends were cut back, 5 bases at V and 2 bases at J, with 19 bases in the middle. This chain's CDR3 is CASSAQGLKGPYEQYF. CDR3 bases: TGTGCCAGCAGCGCACAGGGTTTAAAGGGCCCCTACGAGCAGTACTTC. The variable domain in full, with the rest retrieved from reference TRBV7-2 and TRBJ2-7, is GAGVSQSPSNKVTEKGKDVELRCDPISGHTALYWYRQSLGQGLEFLIYFQGNSAPDKSGLPSDRFSAERTGGSVSTLTIQRTQQEDSAVYLCASSAQGLKGPYEQYFGPGTRLTVT.

J is TRBJ2-7 and V is TRBV20-1; no firm D call. The CDR3 runs to 13 residues. Germline V lookup: CDR1 DFQATT, CDR2 SNEGSKA (reference sequence). V was pared by 0 bases and J by 3 bases, with 9 bases between. CDR3 in amino acids: CSARDRLIYEQYF. CDR3 DNA: TGCAGTGCTAGAGATAGACTCATCTACGAGCAGTACTTC.

The J gene is TRBJ2-5, the V gene TRBV11-2; 13 bases align to TRBD2. This CDR3 comprises 17 residues. Trimming at V came to 4 bases and at J to 3 bases, leaving 8 bases not matched to a gene. Per the germline V gene, CDR1 is SGHAT and CDR2 is FQNNGV. The CDR3 coding sequence is TGTGCCAGCAGCTCCCAGGCCGGACTAGCGGGGGAAGAGACCCAGTACTTC. Residues: CASSSQAGLAGEETQYF. Complete variable domain (other parts from reference TRBV11-2 and TRBJ2-5): EAGVAQSPRYKIIEKRQSVAFWCNPISGHATLYWYQQILGQGPKLLIQFQNNGVVDDSQLPKDRFSAERLKGVDSTLKIQPAKLEDSAVYLCASSSQAGLAGEETQYFGPGTRLLVL.

This clonotype has more than one count but fewer than ten. This chain joins TRBV3-1 and TRBJ2-1; weak D call: TRBD1 (6 bases). V was clipped by 1 base and J by 2 bases, with 12 bases between them. This CDR3 spans 16 amino acids. Germline assignment: CDR1 LGHDT and CDR2 YNNKEL (reference sequence). CDR3 nucleotide sequence: TGTGCCAGCAGCCAAGGGTTTAGGACAGCCTACAATGAGCAGTTCTTC. Residues: CASSQGFRTAYNEQFF.

The chain is built from TRBV7-9 and TRBJ1-1; the D is unclear. Germline V gene sequence: CDR1 SEHNR, CDR2 FQNEAQ (reference sequence). The CDR3 has 13 residues. V was pared by 4 bases and J by 2 bases, with 8 bases between. CDR3 DNA: TGTGCCAGCAGCTCGAGAGATAACACTGAAGCTTTCTTT. It codes for CASSSRDNTEAFF.

This clonotype was detected only a few times. The chain combines TRBV20-1 with TRBJ2-7; no reliable D call. The CDR3 spans 13 residues. Germline CDR1 and CDR2: DFQATT and SNEGSKA (reference sequence). V lost 0 bases to trimming and J lost 6 bases, with 12 bases between them. The CDR3 protein is CSARESAYSEQYF. CDR3 in DNA: TGCAGTGCTAGAGAATCGGCTTACTCCGAGCAGTACTTC.

This clonotype was detected only a few times. The chain recombines TRBV12-3 or TRBV12-4 with TRBJ1-1, with a possible D match to TRBD1 (6 bases). V lost 2 bases to trimming and J lost 4 bases, with 11 bases between them. The CDR3 spans 14 residues. CDR3 DNA sequence: TGTGCCAGCAGTTTAACGGGGGGGGCCACTGAAGCTTTCTTT. It is translated as CASSLTGGATEAFF.

This clonotype was counted only a few times. The chain recombines TRBV6-1 with TRBJ2-1; D gene uncertain. Trimming took off 5 bases at V and 10 bases at J, with 9 bases between the two ends. CDR1 is MNHNS, CDR2 SASEGT, per germline. The CDR3 has 11 amino acids. The CDR3 sequence is CASSTHGEQFF. As DNA, the CDR3 is TGTGCCAGCAGTACCCATGGGGAGCAGTTCTTC.

The V gene is TRBV12-3 or TRBV12-4, the J gene TRBJ1-4, with a weak D call TRBD1 (6 bases). CDR3 size: 13 residues. V was clipped by 6 bases and J by 4 bases, with 9 bases between them. CDR3 DNA sequence: TGTGCCAGCAGAACAGGGTTTAATGAAAAACTGTTTTTT. Protein product: CASRTGFNEKLFF.

This clonotype came up a few times. The chain employs TRBV5-5 and TRBJ1-1; D might be TRBD1 (6 bases). CDR3 size: 13 residues. Germline V CDR1 and CDR2: SGHKS, YYEKEE (reference sequence). The V end was cut by 4 bases, the J end by 4 bases, with 11 bases between. The CDR3 bases are TGTGCCAGCAGCGCACAGGGCTTCACTGAAGCTTTCTTT. This encodes CASSAQGFTEAFF.

This chain links TRBV10-3 with TRBJ2-1, with TRBD1 matching 10 bases. The germline CDR1 and CDR2 sequences are ENHRY and SYGVKD. V lost 10 bases and J lost 5; bases outside the gene matches: 2. The CDR3 loop spans 12 amino acids. The CDR3 loop reads CATGQGNNEQFF. The CDR3, as DNA: TGTGCCACGGGACAGGGGAACAATGAGCAGTTCTTC.